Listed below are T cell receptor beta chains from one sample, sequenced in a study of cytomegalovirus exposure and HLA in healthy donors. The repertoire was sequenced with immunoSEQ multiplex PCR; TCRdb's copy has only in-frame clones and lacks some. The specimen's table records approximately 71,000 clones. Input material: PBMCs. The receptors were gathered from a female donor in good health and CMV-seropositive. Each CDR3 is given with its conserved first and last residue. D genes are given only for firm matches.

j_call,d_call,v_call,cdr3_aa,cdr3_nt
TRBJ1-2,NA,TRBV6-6,CASKHDSGGYTF,TGTGCCAGCAAACACGATTCGGGGGGCTACACCTTC
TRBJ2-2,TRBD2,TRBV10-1,CASGRTSGPGELFF,TGCGCCAGCGGTAGGACTAGCGGTCCCGGGGAGCTGTTTTTT
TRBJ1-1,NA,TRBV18,CASSLPGTPNTEAFF,TGTGCCAGCTCATTACCCGGGACACCGAACACTGAAGCTTTCTTT
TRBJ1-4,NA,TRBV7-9,CASSLAGIYHEKLFF,TGTGCCAGCAGCTTAGCCGGGATATATCATGAAAAACTGTTTTTT
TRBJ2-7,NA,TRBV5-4,CASSLGQVSYEQYF,TGTGCCAGCAGCTTGGGACAGGTTTCCTACGAGCAGTACTTC
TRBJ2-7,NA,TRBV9,CASRYRDNSYEQYF,TGTGCCAGCAGATATAGGGACAACTCCTACGAGCAGTACTTC
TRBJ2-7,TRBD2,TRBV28,CASSPPTSGRNEQYF,TGTGCCAGCAGCCCACCAACTAGCGGGAGGAACGAGCAGTACTTC
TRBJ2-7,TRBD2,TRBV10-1,CASSGGTSGRAMNGEQYF,TGCGCCAGCAGTGGAGGGACTAGCGGGAGGGCCATGAACGGCGAGCAGTACTTC
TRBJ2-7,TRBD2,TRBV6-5,CASSSPGLASYEQYF,TGTGCCAGCAGTTCGCCGGGACTAGCGTCCTACGAGCAGTACTTC
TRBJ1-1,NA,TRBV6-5,CASSYSDSQNTEAFF,TGTGCCAGCAGCTACTCGGACAGCCAGAACACTGAAGCTTTCTTT
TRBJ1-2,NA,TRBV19,CASSPRVSNGYTF,TGTGCCAGTAGTCCCAGGGTGTCGAATGGCTACACCTTC
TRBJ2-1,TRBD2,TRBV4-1,CASSQWTSGGVSEQFF,TGCGCCAGCAGCCAATGGACTAGCGGGGGGGTAAGTGAGCAGTTCTTC
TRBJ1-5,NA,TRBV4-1,CASSQRHPGNQPQHF,TGCGCCAGCAGCCAGCGCCACCCGGGCAATCAGCCCCAGCATTTT
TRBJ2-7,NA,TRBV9,CASSVAWDTAYEQYF,TGTGCCAGCAGCGTAGCCTGGGACACAGCCTACGAGCAGTACTTC
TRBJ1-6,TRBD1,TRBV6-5,CASRGTAGSPLHF,TGTGCCAGCAGGGGGACAGCGGGTTCACCCCTCCACTTT
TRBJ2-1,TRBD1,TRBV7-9,CASSINRGPSYNEQFF,TGTGCCAGCTCGATCAACAGGGGGCCCTCCTACAATGAGCAGTTCTTC
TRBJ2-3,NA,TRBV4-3,CASSQGAQGRGTDTQYF,TGCGCCAGCAGCCAAGGAGCACAGGGAAGGGGAACAGATACGCAGTATTTT
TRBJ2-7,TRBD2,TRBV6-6,CASSYERGLAEQYF,TGTGCCAGCAGTTACGAACGGGGACTAGCGGAGCAGTACTTC
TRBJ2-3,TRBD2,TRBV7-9,CASSLGRLAGGHNTDTQYF,TGTGCCAGCAGCTTAGGTCGCCTAGCGGGGGGCCATAACACAGATACGCAGTATTTT
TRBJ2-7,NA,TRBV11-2,CASSVSGGRGEQYF,TGTGCCAGCAGCGTGTCCGGCGGCCGGGGTGAGCAGTACTTC
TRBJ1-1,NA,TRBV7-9,CASSGDTGTEAFF,TGTGCCAGCAGCGGAGATACAGGGACTGAAGCTTTCTTT
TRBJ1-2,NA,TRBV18,CASSPETARGYTF,TGTGCCAGCTCACCAGAGACCGCGCGGGGCTACACCTTC
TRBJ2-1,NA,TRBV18,CASSLSGFDVNEQFF,TGTGCCAGCTCTCTAAGCGGGTTCGACGTGAATGAGCAGTTCTTC
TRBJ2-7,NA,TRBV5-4,CASSKDRATSYEQYF,TGTGCCAGCAGCAAGGACAGAGCGACCTCCTACGAGCAGTACTTC
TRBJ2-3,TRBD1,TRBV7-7,CASSSGQGAGDTQYF,TGTGCTAGCAGCTCAGGACAGGGGGCGGGAGATACGCAGTATTTT
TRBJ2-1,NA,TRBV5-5,CASSLMRGRWNEQFF,TGTGCCAGCAGCTTGATGCGGGGCCGGTGGAATGAGCAGTTCTTC